This TCR beta chain was sequenced for a study of T cells in tuberculosis. The overall study: In South Africa, adults with active tuberculosis were compared with IGRA-negative and latently infected IGRA-positive adolescents.

Details on this clone: What it recognizes is unknown.

Study-level findings and limits: Active tuberculosis alpha repertoires lay closer to GMM-specific TCRs than controls'. Smaller alpha distances in active tuberculosis partly reflected shorter CDR3-alpha lengths.

Germline values: CDR1 MDHEN, CDR2 SYDVKM. Trimming removed 5 bases from V and 3 bases from J, with 26 bases in between. The CDR3 sequence is 18 residues long. Method: immunoSEQ multiplex PCR; TCRdb's copy keeps in-frame clones and lacks some. The table records some 40,000 clones, approximately 95% of them present only once. The sequencing sample was made of PBMCs. The gene calls are TRBV28 and TRBJ2-7, with D maybe TRBD1 (5 bases). The receptor's source is a donor aged 10-35 years with latent tuberculosis or without tuberculosis infection. CDR3 loop: CASSTWMFRVGLVYEQYF. The CDR3 bases are TGTGCCAGCAGTACCTGGATGTTCAGGGTGGGGCTAGTCTACGAGCAGTACTTC.